Below, 15 T cell receptor beta chains from the same sample are listed, as sequenced in a study of CD8+ T cells in alopecia areata. Following extraction, RNA underwent reverse transcription to cDNA, which served as the sequencing template. Assay used: immunoSEQ multiplex PCR; TCRdb lists only in-frame clones, some missing. Among approximately 180,000 clones listed, about 53% were seen once. Treatment indicated: oral pan-JAK inhibitor, 5-10 mg twice daily. Source: CD8+ T cells sorted from blood, taken at week 24, from a patient treated with tofacitinib. The source of these receptors is a human donor with alopecia areata.

There are a few counts of this clone. The rearrangement links TRBV7-6 to TRBJ1-3; D may be TRBD1 (5 bases). Trimming took off 6 bases at V and 4 bases at J, with 10 bases between the two ends. Looked up from germline, CDR1 is SGHVS and CDR2 is FNYEAQ. The CDR3 sequence is 13 residues long. The CDR3 loop reads CASSTGYGNTIYF. The CDR3 nucleotides read TGTGCCAGCAGTACAGGATACGGAAACACCATATATTTT.

This clone was seen a few times. V is TRBV29-1 and J is TRBJ2-5; 10 bases line up with TRBD2. The CDR3 sequence is 17 residues long. V was clipped by 3 bases and J by 0 bases; unmatched bases: 10. Germline V gene sequence: CDR1 SQVTM, CDR2 ANQGSEA. CDR3 DNA: TGCAGCGTTGATTTCCTAGCGGGGGCCCGGTACCAAGAGACCCAGTACTTC. Amino acid sequence: CSVDFLAGARYQETQYF.

This clone was counted only a few times. The CDR3 DNA follows: TGTGCCAGCAGTTACCTTGGGACTAGATCTTACGAGCAGTACTTC. As protein: CASSYLGTRSYEQYF. The chain couples TRBV6-5 to TRBJ2-7, with 8 bases identical to TRBD2. The V segment lost 2 bases and the J segment 4 bases; nucleotides outside the gene matches: 7. Germline CDR1 MNHEY, CDR2 SVGAGI. The CDR3 extends over 15 amino acids.

The chain uses TRBV9 and TRBJ2-1, with D tentatively TRBD2 (5 bases). This CDR3 is built from 17 residues. V lost 4 bases and J 0 bases, leaving 17 bases between the germline ends. The V gene's germline CDR1 is SGDLS and CDR2 YYNGEE. CDR3 nucleotides: TGTGCCAGCAGCCTGAAAATCGGGGAGAGCTCCTACAATGAGCAGTTCTTC. Translated, it gives CASSLKIGESSYNEQFF. The full variable domain, completed using reference TRBV9 and TRBJ2-1, is DSGVTQTPKHLITATGQRVTLRCSPRSGDLSVYWYQQSLDQGLQFLIQYYNGEERAKGNILERFSAQQFPDLHSELNLSSLELGDSALYFCASSLKIGESSYNEQFFGPGTRLTVL.

The chain carries TRBV30 and TRBJ2-3; D might be TRBD2 (7 bases). The CDR3 covers 15 residues. Germline CDR1 is GTSNPN and CDR2 is SVGIG (reference sequence). V dropped 1 base and J dropped 4 bases, with 15 bases sitting between them. The CDR3, as DNA: TGTGCCTGGAGTGGGGAGGGGGGGCCCCCAGATACGCAGTATTTT. Protein sequence: CAWSGEGGPPDTQYF.

The chain carries TRBV5-4 and TRBJ2-2, with D possibly being TRBD1 (5 bases). Trimming took off 7 bases at V and 6 bases at J, with 10 bases between the two ends. The germline CDR1 and CDR2 sequences are SGHNT and YYREEE (reference sequence). CDR3 length equals 12 residues. CDR3 coding DNA: TGTGCCAGCGCAGGGTATTCCGGGGAGCTGTTTTTT. Amino acid sequence: CASAGYSGELFF.

This chain uses TRBV10-3 with TRBJ2-7; 9 positions match TRBD1. Germline-derived CDR1 and CDR2 are ENHRY and SYGVKD. J was trimmed by 4 bases and V by 4 bases; bases with no gene match: 5. There are 14 residues in the CDR3. CDR3 in amino acids: CAISAGQGGYEQYF. For the CDR3, the DNA is TGTGCCATCAGTGCGGGACAGGGAGGGTACGAGCAGTACTTC.

The gene calls are TRBV27 and TRBJ2-7; tentatively, D is TRBD1 (6 bases). The germline V and J ends were trimmed by 7 bases and 5 bases, with 9 bases remaining between them. Per germline, CDR1 MNHEY and CDR2 SMNVEV (reference sequence). The CDR3 spans 11 residues. The chain's CDR3 is CASTSGDEQYF. The CDR3 DNA is TGTGCCAGCACCTCAGGGGACGAGCAGTACTTC.

This rearrangement joins TRBV7-9 to TRBJ1-2; D is perhaps TRBD1 (6 bases). Trimming cost V 5 bases and J 8 bases, with 15 bases left between them. The V gene's germline CDR1 is SEHNR and CDR2 FQNEAQ (reference sequence). CDR3 length equals 13 residues. CDR3 amino acids: CASSHQGHGGYTF. The CDR3 DNA reads as TGTGCCAGCAGCCATCAGGGGCACGGAGGCTACACCTTC.

The chain recombines TRBV7-2 with TRBJ2-7; either TRBD1 or TRBD2 may fit D (5 bases each). The germline gives CDR1 SGHTA, CDR2 FQGNSA. V was cut by 5 bases and J by 0 bases, with 11 bases left in between. The CDR3 is 14 amino acids. The CDR3 reads CASSPGTVSYEQYF. DNA for the CDR3: TGTGCCAGCAGCCCAGGGACGGTCTCCTACGAGCAGTACTTC.

This sequence joins TRBV13 and TRBJ1-5; the D is unclear. Germline V gives CDR1 PRHDT, CDR2 FYEKMQ (reference sequence). V lost 0 bases, J lost 5 bases, and 5 bases lay in between. The length of the CDR3 is 13 residues. This chain's CDR3 is CASSLGRDQPQHF. CDR3 sequence (DNA): TGTGCCAGCAGCTTAGGCCGAGATCAGCCCCAGCATTTT.

The chain links TRBV27 to TRBJ1-4; D may be TRBD1 (6 bases). There are 15 residues in the CDR3. Germline CDR1 and CDR2: MNHEY and SMNVEV (reference sequence). The V end lost 6 bases, the J end lost 7 bases, and 18 bases lay between the germline ends. The CDR3 bases are TGTGCCAGCAGCCGGGGGGGGGCGTTAGCTGAAAAACTGTTTTTT. This encodes CASSRGGALAEKLFF.

The chain carries TRBV7-6 and TRBJ2-7; 9 nucleotides match TRBD1. Germline trimming cut 5 bases from V and 4 bases from J; bases unmatched to any gene: 9. Per the germline V gene, CDR1 is SGHVS and CDR2 is FNYEAQ. CDR3 length: 15 amino acids. CDR3 DNA sequence: TGTGCCAGCAGCGATGGACAGGGGACGGTTTACGAGCAGTACTTC. Its protein is CASSDGQGTVYEQYF.

This clone has a handful of counts. The rearrangement joins TRBV27 to TRBJ2-5; 7 nucleotides line up with TRBD1. Germline loops: CDR1 MNHEY, CDR2 SMNVEV (reference sequence). The length of the CDR3 is 13 residues. The V segment lost 8 bases and the J segment 5 bases; nucleotides outside the gene matches: 8. Written as DNA, the CDR3 is TGTGCCAGCCGACAGGGATTACAGGAGACCCAGTACTTC. Its protein is CASRQGLQETQYF.

The DNA of the CDR3 is TGCGCCAGCAGCCTCGGGACTAGCAGACAAGAGACCCAGTACTTC. Translation: CASSLGTSRQETQYF. The chain has TRBV5-1 and TRBJ2-5, with 9 positions matching TRBD2. The CDR3 has 15 amino acids. Unmatched junction bases numbered 6, after V lost 4 bases and J lost 2 bases. Germline CDR1 SGHRS, CDR2 YFSETQ.